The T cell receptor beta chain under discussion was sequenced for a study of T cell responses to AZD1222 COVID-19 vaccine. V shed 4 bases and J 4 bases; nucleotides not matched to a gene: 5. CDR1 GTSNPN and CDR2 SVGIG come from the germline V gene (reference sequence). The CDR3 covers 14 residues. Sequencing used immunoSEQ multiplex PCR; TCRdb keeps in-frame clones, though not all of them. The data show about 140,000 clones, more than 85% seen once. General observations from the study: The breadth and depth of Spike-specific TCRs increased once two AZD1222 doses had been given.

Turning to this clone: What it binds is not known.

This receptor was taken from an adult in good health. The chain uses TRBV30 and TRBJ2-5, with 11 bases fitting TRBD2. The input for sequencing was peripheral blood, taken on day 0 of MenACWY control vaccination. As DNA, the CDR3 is TGTGCCTGGACCCTAGGACTAGCGGGAGAGACCCAGTACTTC. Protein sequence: CAWTLGLAGETQYF.